This T cell receptor beta chain was sequenced for a study of early T cells in non-severe SARS-CoV-2 infection (dated by TCRdb to about 2021). With respect to the entire study: Because TCR sequencing relied on bulk RNA taken from unsorted whole blood, pairing of alpha and beta chains was not possible.

Results the study describes overall, beyond this receptor: VDJdb matching was skewed toward anti-spike CD8 responses and likely underestimated virus-specific expansions, missing private and CD4 specificities.

Set within a cohort of healthcare workers in London, UK, this nested case-control study involved weekly PCR testing of nasopharyngeal swabs along with blood sampling. Healthcare workers were recruited during the week of the UK lockdown, between 23 and 31 March 2020, and followed weekly for up to roughly 15 weeks. From the cysteine up to the phenylalanine, the CDR3 has a length of 14 residues. The kept DNA is CDR3 alone, 42 bases in frame from the first base. V sheds 1 base and J sheds 9 bases, leaving 14 bases between their ends. CDR1 and CDR2 are drawn from the germline V gene: LGHNA, YSLEER. This clonotype was observed a handful of times. Its cognate antigen has yet to be identified. Per-nucleotide qualities are absent, and no much larger clonotype sits a single base away. Library preparation used 5' RACE. The data were produced on a NextSeq 500. In the TCR library protocol, unique molecular identifiers were attached to individual cDNA molecules to correct for PCR bias and sequencing error. TCR alpha and beta chains were both sequenced, and the abundances of alpha and beta sequences in each sample were closely correlated with each other. In the source study's methods: V gene, J gene and CDR3 annotation of TCR sequences was performed with Decombinator V4. TCRs were defined as expanded if a significant change between any two time points was detected under a Poisson model with p below 0.0001. TCR abundances were normalised to the total number of TCRs sequenced in each sample and reported as counts per million. TRAV1-2 paired with TRAJ12, TRAJ20 or TRAJ33 defined MAIT TCRs, while TRAV10 paired with TRAJ18 defined iNKT TCRs. VDJdb, accessed on 1 November 2021, was searched for TCRs annotated for CMV, EBV and SARS-CoV-2, and TCRs annotated for more than one antigen were excluded. TCRdb took the public reads, trimmed them with fastp at Q25, ran MiXCR for clone calling and kept in-frame beta chains. A single entry per CDR3 protein holds the most common genes and DNA from its merged rows. TCRdb's processing, not the authors' own work, is the source of the V and J calls. The sample yields tens of thousands of distinct CDR3 sequences; around 16% were counted once. 5% to 5.5% of the sample is taken by the ten largest.

Rearrangement joined TRBV4-3 to TRBJ2-3, and perhaps TRBD2 as D gene, on 5 matching bases. The specimen comprised whole blood, sampled at baseline. This TCR derives from an adult who was a healthcare worker with PCR-confirmed SARS-CoV-2 infection or an uninfected control (not recorded which). The nucleotide sequence is given as TGCGCCAGCAGCCAAGCCCTCCGGGGAGACACGCAGTATTTT. Its coded protein is CASSQALRGDTQYF.